Listed below are T cell receptor beta chains from one sample, sequenced in a study of cytomegalovirus exposure and HLA in healthy donors. This table comes from immunoSEQ multiplex PCR, and its TCRdb copy is limited to in-frame clones, with some not included. The sample comprises about 180,000 clones, 76% of which are singletons, and 2% to 2.5% rests with the top ten. The sample comprised PBMCs. These receptors all come from a woman in her 30s in good health and CMV-seropositive. The CDR3 runs from the conserved cysteine through the conserved F or W. A D gene is named only where the DNA matches it firmly. Clone size is stated in some rows and not others, as once, few, many or a class when expanded.

j_gene	v_gene	d_gene	abundance	CDR3aa	CDR3nt
TRBJ2-2	TRBV6-5	.	.	CASIDRLANTGELFF	TGTGCCAGCATCGACAGACTCGCGAACACCGGGGAGCTGTTTTTT
TRBJ1-6	TRBV9	.	.	CASSPPSYNSPLHF	TGTGCCAGCAGCCCCCCGTCCTATAATTCACCCCTCCACTTT
TRBJ2-1	TRBV6-1	TRBD1	.	CASTTGQGNNEQFF	TGTGCCAGTACCACGGGACAGGGTAACAATGAGCAGTTCTTC
TRBJ2-6	TRBV4-3	TRBD1	few	CASSPRQGAGGANVLTF	TGCGCCAGCAGCCCGAGACAGGGGGCAGGAGGGGCCAACGTCCTGACTTTC
TRBJ1-5	TRBV7-2	.	once	CASSPSLYRSPGQPQHF	TGTGCCAGCAGCCCTTCACTTTATCGATCGCCAGGTCAGCCCCAGCATTTT
TRBJ2-1	TRBV7-3	TRBD2	.	CASSLRGGANNEQFF	TGTGCCAGCAGCTTACGGGGGGGGGCAAACAATGAGCAGTTCTTC
TRBJ2-5	TRBV6-6	.	.	CASRVDSGGETQYF	TGTGCCAGCAGGGTGGACTCAGGGGGGGAGACCCAGTACTTC
TRBJ1-1	TRBV4-2	TRBD1	.	CASSQEIGTGGRLSNTEAFF	TGTGCCAGCAGCCAAGAAATTGGGACAGGGGGCAGATTATCGAACACTGAAGCTTTCTTT
TRBJ2-5	TRBV7-2	.	.	CASSPYGETQYF	TGTGCCAGCTCGCCTTACGGAGAGACCCAGTACTTC
TRBJ2-7	TRBV10-1	.	few	CASSPGGSYEQYF	TGCGCCAGCAGTCCCGGGGGTTCCTACGAGCAGTACTTC
TRBJ2-3	TRBV7-9	TRBD2	.	CASSYSGGPADTQYF	TGTGCCAGCAGCTACTCGGGGGGACCGGCAGATACGCAGTATTTT
TRBJ2-2	TRBV7-2	TRBD2	.	CASSSAGGQDTGELFF	TGTGCCAGCAGCTCGGCGGGGGGGCAGGACACCGGGGAGCTGTTTTTT
TRBJ1-4	TRBV15	.	.	CATSRIGGGNEKLFF	TGTGCCACCAGCAGGATAGGGGGGGGTAATGAAAAACTGTTTTTT
TRBJ2-7	TRBV18	TRBD2	.	CASSHTTVGLADPYEQYF	TGTGCCAGCTCACACACCACCGTGGGGCTAGCGGATCCCTACGAGCAGTACTTC
TRBJ1-4	TRBV7-8	.	.	CASSFLGRVEKLFF	TGTGCCAGCAGCTTCCTTGGGAGGGTAGAAAAACTGTTTTTT
TRBJ1-6	TRBV6-4	.	.	CASRTRGGSYNSPLHF	TGTGCCAGCAGGACCAGAGGCGGCTCCTATAATTCACCCCTCCACTTT
TRBJ1-1	TRBV7-3	.	once	CASLAWEGVTEAFF	TGTGCCAGCCTTGCGTGGGAGGGGGTGACTGAAGCTTTCTTT
TRBJ2-3	TRBV9	.	few	CASSASSGTDTQYF	TGTGCCAGCAGCGCCTCTTCGGGCACAGATACGCAGTATTTT
TRBJ2-2	TRBV6-6	.	.	CASSYSYAGGELFF	TGTGCCAGCAGTTACTCGTACGCGGGCGGGGAGCTGTTTTTT
TRBJ2-1	TRBV5-4	.	.	CASSAGPLAPPNEQFF	TGTGCCAGCAGCGCCGGTCCCCTAGCCCCCCCCAATGAGCAGTTCTTC
TRBJ2-3	TRBV7-9	TRBD2	.	CASSPLVAGRGDTQYF	TGTGCCAGCAGCCCCCTAGTAGCGGGGCGAGGGGATACGCAGTATTTT
TRBJ2-1	TRBV7-9	TRBD2	.	CASSLGTSQDHNEQFF	TGTGCCAGCAGCTTGGGGACTAGCCAGGATCACAATGAGCAGTTCTTC